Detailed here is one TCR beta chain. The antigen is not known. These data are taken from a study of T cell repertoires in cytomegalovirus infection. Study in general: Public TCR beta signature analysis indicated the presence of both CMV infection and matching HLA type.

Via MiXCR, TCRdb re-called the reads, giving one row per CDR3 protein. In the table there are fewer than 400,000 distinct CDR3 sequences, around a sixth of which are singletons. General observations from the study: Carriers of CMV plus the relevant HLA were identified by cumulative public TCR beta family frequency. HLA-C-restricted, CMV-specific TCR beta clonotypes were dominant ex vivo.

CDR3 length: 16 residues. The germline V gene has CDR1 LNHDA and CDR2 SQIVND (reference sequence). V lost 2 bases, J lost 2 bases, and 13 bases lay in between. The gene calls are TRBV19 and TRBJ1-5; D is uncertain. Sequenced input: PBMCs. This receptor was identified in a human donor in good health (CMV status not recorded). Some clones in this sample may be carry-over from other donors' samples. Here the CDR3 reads CASSITHIRGNQPQHF. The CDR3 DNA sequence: TGTGCCAGTAGTATAACACATATTCGCGGCAATCAGCCCCAGCATTTT.